This passage covers 22 T cell receptor beta chains from one sample sequenced in a study of blood T cell repertoires in COVID-19. Produced via immunoSEQ multiplex PCR; TCRdb's table is partial and in-frame only. This table holds about 100,000 clones, roughly 80% found once. Sequencing was carried out using peripheral blood. The source of these receptors is a man in his fifties or sixties with active or convalescent COVID-19.

The chain recombines TRBV6-5 with TRBJ2-3; D is possibly TRBD2 (5 bases). Germline V gives CDR1 MNHEY, CDR2 SVGAGI. V was shortened by 6 bases and J by 3 bases, with 13 bases between the two germline ends. This CDR3 spans 14 amino acids. The CDR3 sequence is CASRKGDPTDTQYF. The CDR3 coding sequence is TGTGCCAGCAGGAAGGGAGATCCAACAGATACGCAGTATTTT.

The chain recombines TRBV27 with TRBJ2-2, with D possibly TRBD1 on 6 matching bases. CDR3 length equals 16 residues. Trimming shortened V by 2 bases and J by 5 bases, and 15 bases separated the two germline ends. The V gene's germline CDR1 is MNHEY and CDR2 SMNVEV (reference sequence). CDR3 region: CASSLGTGRMTGELFF. CDR3 DNA: TGTGCCAGCAGTTTAGGAACAGGGAGAATGACCGGGGAGCTGTTTTTT.

In this sample, this clone turned up many times. The V and J genes are TRBV19 and TRBJ2-7; 11 bases line up with TRBD2. The CDR3 extends over 16 amino acids. Germline V gene sequence: CDR1 LNHDA, CDR2 SQIVND (reference sequence). V shed 1 base, J shed 4 bases, and the junction held 6 bases outside the gene matches. The CDR3 DNA sequence: TGTGCCAGTAGTATAGGGGGGACTAGCGGAATATACGAGCAGTACTTC. Its protein product is CASSIGGTSGIYEQYF.

The chain links TRBV6-2 or TRBV6-3 to TRBJ2-1, with D possibly matching TRBD2 (5 bases). The CDR3 has 13 residues. CDR1 and CDR2 (germline): MNHEY, SVGEGT. V was cut by 5 bases and J by 6 bases, with 11 bases left in between. CDR3 region: CASSNAGFNEQFF. The CDR3 DNA follows: TGTGCCAGCAGTAACGCGGGTTTCAATGAGCAGTTCTTC.

A single count supports this clone. The chain recombines TRBV11-3 with TRBJ2-7; 7 bases are a match to TRBD1. V shed 6 bases, J shed 3 bases, and the junction held 8 bases outside the gene matches. The CDR3 spans 14 residues. Germline loops: CDR1 SGHNT, CDR2 YENEEA. For the CDR3, the DNA is TGTGCCAGCAGTTTCGGACAGGCGAACTACGAGCAGTACTTC. Protein: CASSFGQANYEQYF.

The chain is built from TRBV3-1 (or the pseudogene TRBV3-2) and TRBJ2-7; TRBD2 is a possible D gene (7 bases). The CDR3 sequence is 14 residues long. V was pared by 6 bases and J by 6 bases, with 18 bases between. The germline CDR1 and CDR2 sequences are LGHDT and YNNKEL (reference sequence). The CDR3 loop is CASSARGLSGEQYF. DNA of the CDR3: TGTGCCAGCAGTGCGCGGGGGCTTTCGGGCGAGCAGTACTTC.

This clone was observed once. The chain combines TRBV5-4 with TRBJ2-5; TRBD2 agrees at 8 bases. The CDR3 totals 16 residues. V shed 4 bases, J shed 5 bases, and the junction held 13 bases outside the gene matches. The germline gives CDR1 SGHNT, CDR2 YYREEE (reference sequence). CDR3: CASSRRIAGFKETQYF. CDR3 DNA sequence: TGTGCCAGCAGCCGTCGTATAGCGGGATTTAAGGAGACCCAGTACTTC.

This chain joins TRBV5-1 and TRBJ2-1; D might be TRBD1 (6 bases). Between the trimmed V and J ends, which lost 0 bases and 6 bases, there was a span of 7 bases. Germline CDR1 and CDR2: SGHRS and YFSETQ. The CDR3 consists of 13 residues. This chain's CDR3 is CASSLARGNEQFF. CDR3 coding DNA: TGCGCCAGCAGCTTGGCCAGGGGCAATGAGCAGTTCTTC.

The V and J genes are TRBV5-1 and TRBJ2-7; D remains unclear. V lost 2 bases to trimming and J lost 0 bases, with 6 bases between them. Germline CDR1 and CDR2: SGHRS and YFSETQ. The length of the CDR3 is 13 residues. CDR3 in amino acids: CASSFLSSYEQYF. CDR3 DNA: TGCGCCAGCAGCTTTCTTAGCTCCTACGAGCAGTACTTC.

The chain links TRBV30 to TRBJ2-1; the D gene is possibly TRBD2 (5 bases). Germline V CDR1 and CDR2: GTSNPN, SVGIG (reference sequence). CDR3 length: 13 residues. V dropped 3 bases and J dropped 2 bases, with 8 bases sitting between them. CDR3 protein: CAWRSGTYNEQFF. The CDR3 nucleotides read TGTGCCTGGAGGAGCGGAACCTACAATGAGCAGTTCTTC.

The chain combines TRBV5-1 with TRBJ2-7; TRBD2 is a possible D gene (5 bases). V was cut by 7 bases and J by 4 bases, with 15 bases left in between. There are 13 residues in the CDR3. Looked up from germline, CDR1 is SGHRS and CDR2 is YFSETQ. CDR3 sequence reads: CASSPGLGYEQYF. CDR3 nucleotide sequence: TGCGCCAGCTCCCCCGGACTCGGTTACGAGCAGTACTTC.

The chain recombines TRBV2 with TRBJ1-2, with 8 bases identical to TRBD1. After removal of 8 bases from V and 7 bases from J, the junction contained 15 bases not matched to a gene. CDR1 and CDR2 from the germline V gene are SNHLY and FYNNEI. This CDR3 region has 15 residues. CDR3 region: CASRNLWTGKAGYTF. In DNA, the CDR3 is TGTGCCAGCCGAAACCTATGGACAGGGAAGGCTGGCTACACCTTC.

This clone was recorded many times. The chain couples TRBV11-3 to TRBJ1-2; D is unresolved. CDR1 is SGHNT, CDR2 YENEEA, per germline. Between the trimmed V and J ends, which lost 5 bases and 4 bases, there was a span of 11 bases. The length of the CDR3 is 13 residues. In nucleotides, the CDR3 is TGTGCCAGCAGCGCGGAAGGCCTCTATGGCTACACCTTC. Translating it yields CASSAEGLYGYTF.

The J gene is TRBJ1-6, the V gene TRBV10-2; TRBD1 is a possible D gene (6 bases). V was clipped by 2 bases and J by 7 bases, with 9 bases between them. Germline V gene sequence: CDR1 WSHSY, CDR2 SAAADI. The CDR3 is 14 amino acids. The CDR3 DNA reads TGCGCCAGCAGTGAGGGACAGAGGAATTCACCCCTCCACTTT. This encodes CASSEGQRNSPLHF.

This chain joins TRBV28 and TRBJ2-3; weak D call: TRBD2 (5 bases). This CDR3 region has 14 residues. Per germline, CDR1 MDHEN and CDR2 SYDVKM. V lost 6 bases and J lost 0, with 10 bases in between. Here the CDR3 DNA reads TGTGCCAGCAGCCCCAGCGGAAGCACAGATACGCAGTATTTT. As protein: CASSPSGSTDTQYF.

The V and J genes are TRBV18 and TRBJ1-2; 7 bases agree with TRBD1. Losses at the gene ends were 1 base for V and 3 bases for J; bases not matched to a gene: 8. The length of the CDR3 is 16 residues. Germline values: CDR1 KGHSH, CDR2 LQKENI. CDR3: CASSPLSTGHDYGYTF. The DNA of the CDR3 is TGTGCCAGCTCACCACTATCGACAGGGCACGACTATGGCTACACCTTC.

The V and J genes are TRBV6-1 and TRBJ1-2; unclear D gene. The CDR3 runs 13 residues. CDR1 and CDR2 from the germline V gene are MNHNS and SASEGT. With 2 bases removed from V and 4 bases from J, the gap between germline ends came to 8 bases. For the CDR3, the DNA is TGTGCCAGCAGTGAACCGGTAACCTATGGCTACACCTTC. Amino acids: CASSEPVTYGYTF.

The V and J genes are TRBV19 and TRBJ1-4, with D possibly matching TRBD1 (5 bases). The CDR3 covers 13 residues. V lost 8 bases and J lost 3, with 10 bases in between. Per the germline V gene, CDR1 is LNHDA and CDR2 is SQIVND (reference sequence). The CDR3 sequence is CASEATANEKLFF. CDR3 nucleotide sequence: TGTGCCAGTGAAGCGACAGCTAATGAAAAACTGTTTTTT.

This chain connects TRBV18 to TRBJ2-5, with a tentative D call TRBD1 (5 bases). V gave up 5 bases and J gave up 5 bases, with 15 bases separating them. The germline CDR1 and CDR2 sequences are KGHSH and LQKENI. The CDR3 has 14 amino acids. CDR3 amino acids: CASSTGRAGETQYF. The CDR3 nucleotides read TGTGCCAGCTCAACCGGAAGGGCAGGGGAGACCCAGTACTTC.

This clone was picked up one time. The V gene is TRBV6-5, the J gene TRBJ1-1; D is possibly TRBD1 (6 bases). The CDR3 has 10 residues. Trimming shortened V by 5 bases and J by 11 bases, and 9 bases separated the two germline ends. CDR1 and CDR2 from the germline V gene are MNHEY and SVGAGI. CDR3 region: CASSPQGAFF. CDR3 bases: TGTGCCAGCAGTCCCCAGGGGGCTTTCTTT.

V and J are TRBV27 and TRBJ2-7; TRBD2 matches at 8 bases. The CDR3 loop spans 14 amino acids. V lost 6 bases to trimming and J lost 4 bases; unmatched junction nucleotides: 8. Per the germline V gene, CDR1 is MNHEY and CDR2 is SMNVEV (reference sequence). CDR3 coding DNA: TGTGCCAGCAGAAACAGCGGGAGATATTACGAGCAGTACTTC. Its translation: CASRNSGRYYEQYF.

This clone appeared once. J is TRBJ2-4 and V is TRBV4-2, with 13 bases matching TRBD2. The V and J ends lost 0 bases and 10 bases, in that order; junction bases with no gene match: 6. The CDR3 consists of 16 residues. CDR1 LGHNA and CDR2 YNFKEQ come from the germline V gene. This CDR3 reads CASSQDRLAGGGIQYF. In DNA, the CDR3 is TGTGCCAGCAGCCAAGATAGACTAGCGGGAGGAGGTATTCAGTACTTC.